These T cell receptor beta chains were read from a single sample in a study of T cells in narcolepsy. Profiled with immunoSEQ multiplex PCR; TCRdb holds only in-frame clones, not every one. This table holds fewer than 35,000 clones, roughly 80% found once. Specimen: CD45RA- memory CD4+ T cells from PBMCs. The receptors derive from a human donor with narcolepsy. Each CDR3 is given with its conserved first and last residue. The D gene is left open where the match is weak. A clone size is listed for some rows: how often the clone was seen (once, few, many), or a class if it is expanded.

V gene: TRBV5-4; J gene: TRBJ2-2; D gene: TRBD1; clone size: .; CDR3 protein: CASSDRGKNTGELFF; CDR3 DNA: TGTGCCAGCAGTGACAGGGGAAAGAACACCGGGGAGCTGTTTTTT
V gene: TRBV11-2; J gene: TRBJ2-5; D gene: .; clone size: .; CDR3 protein: CASSPYRLLETQYF; CDR3 DNA: TGTGCCAGCAGCCCATACAGGCTTCTGGAGACCCAGTACTTC
V gene: TRBV6-6; J gene: TRBJ2-6; D gene: .; clone size: once; CDR3 protein: CASSYPGSGANVLTF; CDR3 DNA: TGTGCCAGCAGTTACCCCGGCTCTGGGGCCAACGTCCTGACTTTC
V gene: TRBV19; J gene: TRBJ1-2; D gene: .; clone size: .; CDR3 protein: CASSIAGTYSGYTF; CDR3 DNA: TGTGCCAGTAGTATAGCAGGTACCTATTCTGGCTACACCTTC
V gene: TRBV27; J gene: TRBJ1-6; D gene: TRBD1; clone size: .; CDR3 protein: CASRQGSVSPLHF; CDR3 DNA: TGTGCCAGTCGACAGGGATCGGTGTCACCCCTCCACTTT
V gene: TRBV11-3; J gene: TRBJ2-6; D gene: .; clone size: .; CDR3 protein: CASSPGLWHLSGANVLTF; CDR3 DNA: TGTGCCAGCAGCCCGGGGCTATGGCACCTCTCTGGGGCCAACGTCCTGACTTTC
V gene: TRBV18; J gene: TRBJ2-4; D gene: TRBD2; clone size: .; CDR3 protein: CASSPYPLGGGKNIQYF; CDR3 DNA: TGTGCCAGCTCACCATATCCCCTTGGGGGGGGCAAAAACATTCAGTACTTC
V gene: TRBV5-4; J gene: TRBJ2-4; D gene: .; clone size: .; CDR3 protein: CASSLGSAKNIQYF; CDR3 DNA: TGTGCCAGCAGCTTGGGGTCGGCCAAAAACATTCAGTACTTC
V gene: TRBV29-1; J gene: TRBJ1-1; D gene: .; clone size: .; CDR3 protein: CSVVGYMNTEAFF; CDR3 DNA: TGCAGCGTTGTAGGGTACATGAACACTGAAGCTTTCTTT
V gene: TRBV6-5; J gene: TRBJ1-1; D gene: .; clone size: .; CDR3 protein: CASSTKFNTEAFF; CDR3 DNA: TGTGCCAGCAGTACTAAGTTTAACACTGAAGCTTTCTTT
V gene: TRBV30; J gene: TRBJ1-3; D gene: .; clone size: .; CDR3 protein: CAWDRISGNTIYF; CDR3 DNA: TGTGCCTGGGACAGAATCTCTGGAAACACCATATATTTT
V gene: TRBV9; J gene: TRBJ1-5; D gene: .; clone size: .; CDR3 protein: CASSVDGKRNQPQHF; CDR3 DNA: TGTGCCAGCAGCGTAGACGGGAAGAGAAATCAGCCCCAGCATTTT
V gene: TRBV5-1; J gene: TRBJ1-1; D gene: .; clone size: .; CDR3 protein: CASSSSVMNTEAFF; CDR3 DNA: TGCGCCAGCAGCTCCTCAGTGATGAACACTGAAGCTTTCTTT
V gene: TRBV6-1; J gene: TRBJ1-5; D gene: .; clone size: .; CDR3 protein: CASSGDSNQPQHF; CDR3 DNA: TGTGCCAGCAGTGGGGATAGCAATCAGCCCCAGCATTTT
V gene: TRBV7-2; J gene: TRBJ1-1; D gene: .; clone size: .; CDR3 protein: CASSLGRRGEAFF; CDR3 DNA: TGTGCCAGCAGCTTAGGGCGGCGAGGTGAAGCTTTCTTT
V gene: TRBV10-3; J gene: TRBJ2-1; D gene: TRBD2; clone size: .; CDR3 protein: CAVGTSGNNEQFF; CDR3 DNA: TGTGCCGTCGGGACTAGCGGGAACAATGAGCAGTTCTTC
V gene: TRBV5-6; J gene: TRBJ1-1; D gene: TRBD1; clone size: .; CDR3 protein: CASSNVLLSTGHMNTEAFF; CDR3 DNA: TGTGCCAGCAGCAACGTACTACTATCGACAGGGCACATGAACACTGAAGCTTTCTTT
V gene: TRBV6-1; J gene: TRBJ2-7; D gene: .; clone size: few; CDR3 protein: CASSEVDSYEQYF; CDR3 DNA: TGTGCCAGCAGTGAAGTAGACTCCTACGAGCAGTACTTC
V gene: TRBV6-6; J gene: TRBJ2-1; D gene: .; clone size: .; CDR3 protein: CASSVERLLYNEQFF; CDR3 DNA: TGTGCCAGCAGCGTCGAGCGACTACTCTACAATGAGCAGTTCTTC
V gene: TRBV19; J gene: TRBJ2-3; D gene: TRBD2; clone size: .; CDR3 protein: CASSDSGGDTQYF; CDR3 DNA: TGTGCCAGTAGTGATAGCGGGGGAGATACGCAGTATTTT
V gene: TRBV9; J gene: TRBJ2-7; D gene: TRBD2; clone size: .; CDR3 protein: CASSASPGTSFYEQYF; CDR3 DNA: TGTGCCAGCAGCGCCTCCCCCGGGACTAGCTTCTACGAGCAGTACTTC
V gene: TRBV11-3; J gene: TRBJ2-1; D gene: .; clone size: .; CDR3 protein: CASSFGGTGSSYNEQFF; CDR3 DNA: TGTGCCAGCAGCTTTGGGGGGACGGGGAGCTCCTACAATGAGCAGTTCTTC
V gene: TRBV18; J gene: TRBJ2-2; D gene: .; clone size: .; CDR3 protein: CASSPGAQNTGELFF; CDR3 DNA: TGTGCCAGCTCACCGGGTGCGCAGAACACCGGGGAGCTGTTTTTT
V gene: TRBV6-4; J gene: TRBJ1-1; D gene: .; clone size: .; CDR3 protein: CASSDTGRPLWRTEAFF; CDR3 DNA: TGTGCCAGCAGTGACACAGGGCGCCCACTCTGGCGGACTGAAGCTTTCTTT